Included here is one T cell receptor (beta chain) sequence, with context. Its antigen is as yet unknown. Sequencing used immunoSEQ multiplex PCR; TCRdb keeps in-frame clones, though not all of them. The table includes fewer than 50,000 clones, 79% detected once. This sample's time point: pretreatment peripheral blood. This specimen belongs to a study of PD-L1 blockade in urothelial cancer. Findings of the study overall: Below-median blood TCR clonality before treatment forecast better survival.

CDR3 size: 14 residues. Germline-derived CDR1 and CDR2 are MGHRA and YSYEKL. Between the trimmed V and J ends, which lost 3 bases and 5 bases, there was a span of 14 bases. This clonotype was sampled from a man in his 70s with urothelial cancer. The chain combines TRBV4-1 with TRBJ2-7, with D perhaps matching TRBD1 (6 bases). Sequenced material: PBMCs, taken around atezolizumab (anti-PD-L1) treatment. The CDR3 sequence is CASSQGWTADEQYF. As DNA, the CDR3 is TGCGCCAGCAGCCAGGGCTGGACAGCTGACGAGCAGTACTTC.